These T cell receptor beta chains were read from a single sample in a study of blood T cell repertoires in COVID-19. The protocol was immunoSEQ multiplex PCR, while the TCRdb copy is restricted to in-frame clones and leaves out a portion. The data contain 200,000 or so clones, approximately 90% of them seen just once; the ten biggest clones take up around 0.84%. Sequenced input: peripheral blood. The receptors stem from a man aged 60-69 years with COVID-19, enrolled during active disease. Each CDR3 is given with its conserved first and last residue. The D gene is left open where the match is weak. Clone size is stated in some rows and not others, as once, few, many or a class when expanded.

D	V	size	J	length	CDR3	DNA
-	TRBV7-2	-	TRBJ2-1	13	CASSLLPPIGQFF	TGTGCCAGCAGCCTTTTACCGCCGATCGGGCAGTTCTTC
TRBD1	TRBV10-2	-	TRBJ1-2	16	CASSVDRTGLPHGYTF	TGCGCCAGCAGTGTTGATAGGACAGGCCTACCACATGGCTACACCTTC
-	TRBV18	-	TRBJ1-2	15	CASSPLDSPNYGYTF	TGTGCCAGCTCACCGTTGGACAGCCCTAACTATGGCTACACCTTC
TRBD2	TRBV30	-	TRBJ2-7	13	CAWGRDFAYEQYF	TGTGCCTGGGGGAGGGACTTCGCCTACGAGCAGTACTTC
-	TRBV7-6	-	TRBJ2-3	16	CASSQAPNRGTDTQYF	TGTGCCAGCAGCCAAGCCCCGAATCGGGGCACAGATACGCAGTATTTT
-	TRBV6-5	once	TRBJ2-1	15	CASSYSGRGYNEQFF	TGTGCCAGCAGTTACTCGGGTCGGGGATACAATGAGCAGTTCTTC
-	TRBV19	-	TRBJ1-5	12	CASSITGQPQHF	TGTGCCAGTAGTATCACAGGTCAGCCCCAGCATTTT
-	TRBV24-1	-	TRBJ2-2	16	CATSDLGAEDTGELFF	TGTGCCACCAGTGACTTGGGGGCAGAAGACACCGGGGAGCTGTTTTTT
-	TRBV19	-	TRBJ1-1	16	CASSIGQHRKNTEAFF	TGTGCCAGTAGTATAGGTCAGCACAGGAAGAACACTGAAGCTTTCTTT
-	TRBV19	-	TRBJ2-7	13	CASSLAGRGEQYF	TGTGCCAGCTCTCTCGCGGGTAGGGGGGAGCAGTACTTC
TRBD1	TRBV18	-	TRBJ2-1	16	CASSPSVGQGNNEQFF	TGTGCCAGCTCACCATCTGTAGGACAGGGGAATAATGAGCAGTTCTTC
-	TRBV5-8	-	TRBJ2-1	16	CASSFRGLSSYNEQFF	TGTGCCAGCAGCTTTAGGGGATTAAGCTCCTACAATGAGCAGTTCTTC
-	TRBV5-4	-	TRBJ1-2	14	CASSLQGQAYGYTF	TGTGCCAGCAGCTTGCAGGGCCAGGCCTATGGCTACACCTTC
TRBD2	TRBV3-1/TRBV3-2	-	TRBJ2-7	16	CASSQVGLAGVSEQYF	TGTGCCAGCAGCCAAGTGGGACTAGCGGGAGTGTCAGAGCAGTACTTC
-	TRBV5-1	-	TRBJ1-6	16	CASSLQTGVYNSPLHF	TGCGCCAGCAGCCTACAGACAGGCGTCTATAATTCACCCCTCCACTTT
-	TRBV18	-	TRBJ1-6	15	CASSPHGGDNSPLHF	TGTGCCAGCTCACCCCACGGGGGGGATAATTCACCCCTCCACTTT
TRBD2	TRBV10-3	-	TRBJ2-1	14	CAISESTGGLEQFF	TGTGCCATCAGTGAGTCGACGGGGGGGCTTGAGCAGTTCTTC
TRBD1	TRBV7-2	-	TRBJ1-5	13	CASSTGQLQPQHF	TGTGCCAGCAGCACGGGACAGCTTCAGCCCCAGCATTTT
TRBD1	TRBV12-3/TRBV12-4	-	TRBJ2-4	13	CASSPGQGNIQYF	TGTGCCAGCAGTCCCGGACAGGGGAACATTCAGTACTTC
TRBD2	TRBV30	-	TRBJ2-3	13	CAWNGGAGNTQYF	TGTGCCTGGAACGGGGGGGCCGGGAATACGCAGTATTTT
-	TRBV9	-	TRBJ2-7	14	CASSVGGSSYEQYF	TGTGCCAGCAGCGTAGGCGGATCCTCCTACGAGCAGTACTTC
-	TRBV6-5	-	TRBJ2-7	11	CASSSRGEQYF	TGTGCCAGCAGTAGCCGCGGCGAGCAGTACTTC
-	TRBV28	-	TRBJ1-1	13	CASSGTANTEAFF	TGTGCCAGCAGTGGAACAGCTAACACTGAAGCTTTCTTT
TRBD1	TRBV7-9	-	TRBJ1-2	13	CASSFWDSYGYTF	TGTGCCAGCAGCTTCTGGGACAGCTATGGCTACACCTTC
-	TRBV11-2	-	TRBJ2-1	15	CASSPPSGSYNEQFF	TGTGCCAGCAGCCCCCCCTCGGGCTCCTACAATGAGCAGTTCTTC
-	TRBV3-1/TRBV3-2	-	TRBJ1-3	16	CASSPAGISSGNTIYF	TGTGCCAGCAGCCCAGCGGGGATTTCCTCTGGAAACACCATATATTTT
-	TRBV28	once	TRBJ1-2	16	CASSTGSAQGNYGYTF	TGTGCCAGCAGTACCGGTTCAGCCCAGGGGAACTATGGCTACACCTTC
-	TRBV12-3/TRBV12-4	-	TRBJ1-2	13	CASSLGQAYGYTF	TGTGCCAGCAGTTTGGGTCAGGCCTATGGCTACACCTTC
-	TRBV21-1	-	TRBJ2-7	12	CASRVEQAHLYF	TGTGCCAGCCGGGTGGAACAGGCCCATCTGTACTTC
TRBD2	TRBV5-1	-	TRBJ2-1	15	CATRVGTSGNNEQFF	TGCGCCACCAGAGTTGGGACTAGCGGGAACAATGAGCAGTTCTTC
TRBD2	TRBV7-9	-	TRBJ2-1	17	CASSLKTGLAGDNEQFF	TGTGCCAGCAGCTTAAAGACTGGGCTAGCGGGGGACAATGAGCAGTTCTTC
-	TRBV19	-	TRBJ1-2	12	CASSIEKRGYTF	TGTGCCAGTAGTATAGAAAAGAGGGGCTACACCTTC
-	TRBV2	-	TRBJ2-1	14	CASSGAHLHNEQFF	TGTGCCAGCAGTGGGGCCCACTTACACAATGAGCAGTTCTTC
TRBD1	TRBV30	-	TRBJ1-1	11	CACNRGTEAFF	TGTGCATGCAACAGGGGCACTGAAGCTTTCTTT
TRBD2	TRBV9	once	TRBJ2-2	16	CASGKTSGSQTGELFF	TGTGCCAGCGGAAAAACCAGCGGGAGCCAGACCGGGGAGCTGTTTTTT